This is a list of T cell receptor beta chains from one sample in a study of patients and donors after allogeneic stem cell transplantation. TCRdb reprocessed the RT-PCR reads via MiXCR and lists one record per CDR3 protein. The data hold about 40,000 distinct CDR3 sequences, with about 30% observed a single time. Sample: blood, either unsorted or a sorted T cell fraction (not recorded which). These receptors originate from a human donor who was either an allogeneic HSCT recipient or a stem cell or donor lymphocyte infusion donor (not recorded which). It is not recorded whose cells these are; they may come from a transplant donor. Both conserved end residues are part of each CDR3.

TRBJ2-2 TRBV29-1 CSVVEGVNTGELFF
TRBJ1-3 TRBV6-5 CASSRGTGSSGNTIYF
TRBJ2-1 TRBV20-1 CSVALGLAGYYNEQFF
TRBJ2-2 TRBV9 CASSVAALTGELFF
TRBJ2-1 TRBV12-3/TRBV12-4 CASSSPETSGSRYNEQFF
TRBJ1-2 TRBV18 CASSARVDGYTF
TRBJ1-3 TRBV20-1 CSASDTSGNTIYF
TRBJ1-1 TRBV6-6 CASSRNLGGRAEAFF
TRBJ2-2 TRBV5-5 CASSLIGIAGEMFF
TRBJ2-1 TRBV18 CASSLGQEHDNEQFF
TRBJ1-2 TRBV9 CASSARQGPEYGYTF
TRBJ1-2 TRBV25-1 CASRGTGVKNYGYTF
TRBJ2-1 TRBV3-1 CASSPKPSGRNEQFF
TRBJ2-7 TRBV4-3 CASSQGRSSYEQYF
TRBJ1-2 TRBV7-2 CASSPPYRYYGYTF
TRBJ2-1 TRBV6-5 CASRETGSHLDEQFF
TRBJ2-1 TRBV5-1 CASSPNPKGRIYNEQFF
TRBJ1-1 TRBV20-1 CSARHLNTEAFF
TRBJ2-7 TRBV27 CASSLGGIDSYEQYF
TRBJ2-1 TRBV6-5 CASRSLAPYNEQFF
TRBJ2-1 TRBV28 CASSLHGTSEILRNEQFF
TRBJ2-2 TRBV7-2 CASSPKTGHGELFF
TRBJ1-2 TRBV24-1 CATSDLSGTGYTF
TRBJ2-1 TRBV9 CASTRSPRLARTYNEQFF
TRBJ2-1 TRBV5-1 CASSLVRELYNEQFF
TRBJ2-3 TRBV7-2 CASSFVERKADTQYF
TRBJ2-6 TRBV29-1 CSVPDGSGANVLTF
TRBJ2-5 TRBV5-1 CASSLNLGGPQYF
TRBJ1-1 TRBV9 CASSPLGRSGAEAFF
TRBJ1-2 TRBV7-6 CASSKDSGTGDGYTF
TRBJ2-3 TRBV10-3 CAISEREPNTDTQYF